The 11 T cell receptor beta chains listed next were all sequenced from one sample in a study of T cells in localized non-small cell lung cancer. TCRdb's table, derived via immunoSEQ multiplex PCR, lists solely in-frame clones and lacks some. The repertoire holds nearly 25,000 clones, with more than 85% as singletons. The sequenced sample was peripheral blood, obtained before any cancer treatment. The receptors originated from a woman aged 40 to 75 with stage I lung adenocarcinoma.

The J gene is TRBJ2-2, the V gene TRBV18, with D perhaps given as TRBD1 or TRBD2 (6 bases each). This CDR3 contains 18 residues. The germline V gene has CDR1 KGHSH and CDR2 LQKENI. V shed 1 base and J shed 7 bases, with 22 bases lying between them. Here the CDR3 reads CASSPRQAIAGLSGELFF. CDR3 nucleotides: TGTGCCAGCTCACCACGACAGGCTATCGCGGGATTAAGCGGGGAGCTGTTTTTT.

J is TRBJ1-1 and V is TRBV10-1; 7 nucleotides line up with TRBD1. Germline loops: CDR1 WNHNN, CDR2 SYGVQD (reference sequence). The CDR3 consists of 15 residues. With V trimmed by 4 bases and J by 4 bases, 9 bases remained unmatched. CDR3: CASSASYRGGTEAFF. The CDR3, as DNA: TGCGCCAGCAGTGCATCATACAGGGGAGGCACTGAAGCTTTCTTT.

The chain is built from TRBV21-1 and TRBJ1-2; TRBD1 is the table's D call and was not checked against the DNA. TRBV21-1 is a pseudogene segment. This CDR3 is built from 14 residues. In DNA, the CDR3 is TGTGCCAGCACCCCCTCCCCACAGGGATTGGGCTACACCTTC. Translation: CASTPSPQGLGYTF.

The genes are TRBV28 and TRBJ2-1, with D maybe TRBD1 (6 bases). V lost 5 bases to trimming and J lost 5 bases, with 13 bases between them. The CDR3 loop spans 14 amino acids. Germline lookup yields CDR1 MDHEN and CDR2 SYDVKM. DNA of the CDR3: TGTGCCAGCAGTGGGGGACAAGGGGACAATGAGCAGTTCTTC. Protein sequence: CASSGGQGDNEQFF.

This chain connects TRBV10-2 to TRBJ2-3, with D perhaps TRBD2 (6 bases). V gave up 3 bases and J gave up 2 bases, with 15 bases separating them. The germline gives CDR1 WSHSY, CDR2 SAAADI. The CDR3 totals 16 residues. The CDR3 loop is CASSDWGTGDTDTQYF. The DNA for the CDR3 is TGCGCCAGCAGTGATTGGGGGACGGGGGACACAGATACGCAGTATTTT.

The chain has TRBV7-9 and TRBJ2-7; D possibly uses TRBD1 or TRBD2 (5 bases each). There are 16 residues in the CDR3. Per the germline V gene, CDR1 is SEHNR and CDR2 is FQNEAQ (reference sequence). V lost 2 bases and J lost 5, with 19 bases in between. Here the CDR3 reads CASSLTPGMGDHEQYF. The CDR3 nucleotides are TGTGCCAGCAGCTTAACCCCAGGGATGGGGGACCACGAGCAGTACTTC.

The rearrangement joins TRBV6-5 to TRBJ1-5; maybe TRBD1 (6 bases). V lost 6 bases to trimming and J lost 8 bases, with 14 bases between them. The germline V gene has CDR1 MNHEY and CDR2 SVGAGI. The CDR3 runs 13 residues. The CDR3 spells CASRPAGAEPQHF. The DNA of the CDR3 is TGTGCCAGCAGGCCAGCAGGGGCGGAGCCCCAGCATTTT.

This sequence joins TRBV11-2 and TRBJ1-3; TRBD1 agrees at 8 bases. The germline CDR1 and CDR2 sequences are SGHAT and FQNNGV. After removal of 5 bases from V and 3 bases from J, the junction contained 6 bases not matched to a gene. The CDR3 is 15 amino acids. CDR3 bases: TGTGCCAGCAGCGCCCAGGGGGCCCTTGGAAACACCATATATTTT. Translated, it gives CASSAQGALGNTIYF.

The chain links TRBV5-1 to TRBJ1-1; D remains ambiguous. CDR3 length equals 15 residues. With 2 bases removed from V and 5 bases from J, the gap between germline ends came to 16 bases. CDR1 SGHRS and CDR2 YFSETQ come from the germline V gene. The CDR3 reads CASSLMTPGGTEAFF. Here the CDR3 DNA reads TGCGCCAGCAGCTTAATGACACCTGGAGGGACTGAAGCTTTCTTT.

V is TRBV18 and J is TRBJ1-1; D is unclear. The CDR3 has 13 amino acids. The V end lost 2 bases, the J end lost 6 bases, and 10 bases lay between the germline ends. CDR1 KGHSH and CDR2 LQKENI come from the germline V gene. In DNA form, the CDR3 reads TGTGCCAGCTCACCAGCGGGAATCCCTGAAGCTTTCTTT. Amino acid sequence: CASSPAGIPEAFF.

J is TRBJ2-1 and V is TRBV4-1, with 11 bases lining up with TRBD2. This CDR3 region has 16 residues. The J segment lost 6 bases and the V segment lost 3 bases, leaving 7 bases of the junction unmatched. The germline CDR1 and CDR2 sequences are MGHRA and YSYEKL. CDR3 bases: TGCGCCAGCAGCCAGTATACTAGCGGGAGTGGCAATGAGCAGTTCTTC. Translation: CASSQYTSGSGNEQFF.